Presented here are 14 T cell receptor beta chains from one specimen sequenced in a study of molecular identifiers for immune sequencing clone quantification. MiXCR was run by TCRdb on the PCR reads, yielding one entry per CDR3 protein. The repertoire holds some 680,000 distinct CDR3 sequences, around 25% seen once, with approximately 0.75% in the top ten. The sequenced material came from naive CD8+ T cells from blood, with Jurkat cell RNA spiked in. The subset is: FACS-sorted CD8+CD4-CCR7+CD45RA+ naive T cells. The source of these receptors is a human donor in good health. Some libraries in this study had Jurkat cell RNA spiked in.

The table lists this clonotype with a few counts. The V gene is TRBV19, the J gene TRBJ2-6; D not resolved. Germline lookup yields CDR1 LNHDA and CDR2 SQIVND (reference sequence). The ends were cut back, 5 bases at V and 1 base at J, with 15 bases in the middle. There are 17 residues in the CDR3. The chain's CDR3 is CASSYGVTVSGANVLTF. The CDR3 DNA sequence: TGTGCCAGTAGTTACGGAGTGACGGTGTCTGGGGCCAACGTCCTGACTTTC.

This clonotype has at least ten counts. This rearrangement joins TRBV6-6 to TRBJ2-7; the D is unclear. Germline loops: CDR1 MNHNY, CDR2 SVGAGI (reference sequence). The V end was cut by 0 bases, the J end by 0 bases, with 6 bases between. The length of the CDR3 is 14 residues. The CDR3 region is CASSYSPSSYEQYF. The CDR3 DNA follows: TGTGCCAGCAGTTACTCGCCCAGCTCCTACGAGCAGTACTTC.

At least ten counts were recorded for this clonotype. The J gene is TRBJ1-4, the V gene TRBV6-5; D uncertain. CDR3 length equals 15 residues. CDR1 is MNHEY, CDR2 SVGAGI, per germline. Deletions cut 0 bases from V and 0 bases from J, with 5 bases between. CDR3 DNA sequence: TGTGCCAGCAGTTACTCTGCTGCAACTAATGAAAAACTGTTTTTT. Encoded protein: CASSYSAATNEKLFF.

This clonotype appeared many times. The gene calls are TRBV12-5 and TRBJ2-7; D is possibly TRBD2 (5 bases). The CDR3 covers 13 residues. Looked up from germline, CDR1 is LGHNT and CDR2 is FRNRAP. Trimming took off 5 bases at V and 6 bases at J, with 14 bases between the two ends. The CDR3, as DNA: TGTGCTAGTGGTCTTGGAACGGGGTCCGAGCAGTACTTC. This gives the protein CASGLGTGSEQYF.

This clonotype was picked up many times. Mismatch with germline at one junction end may stem from a read error. The J gene is TRBJ1-4, the V gene TRBV13; a possible D gene is TRBD1 (6 bases). The germline V gene encodes CDR1 PRHDT and CDR2 FYEKMQ (reference sequence). CDR3 length equals 15 residues. This CDR3 is CASSLGGATNEKLFF. DNA for the CDR3: TGTGCCAGCAGCCTAGGGGGGGCAACTAATGAAAAACTGTTTTTT. The full variable domain, rest sourced from reference TRBV13 and TRBJ1-4, is AAGVIQSPRHLIKEKRETATLKCYPIPRHDTVYWYQQGPGQDPQFLISFYEKMQSDKGSIPDRFSAQQFSDYHSELNMSSLELGDSALYFCASSLGGATNEKLFFGSGTQLSVL.

The chain recombines TRBV7-6 with TRBJ1-3, with unresolved D. CDR1 SGHVS and CDR2 FNYEAQ come from the germline V gene. CDR3 length: 13 amino acids. Between the trimmed V and J ends, which lost 5 bases and 7 bases, there was a span of 12 bases. DNA of the CDR3: TGTGCCAGCAGCCCCGGACCGCTCAACACCATATATTTT. It encodes CASSPGPLNTIYF.

This clonotype was found a few times. The CDR3 DNA reads as TGTGCCAGCAGTTATGCGGGAGGGTCGTACGAGCAGTACTTC. This translates into CASSYAGGSYEQYF. The chain joins TRBV27 to TRBJ2-7; 9 bases line up with TRBD2. The CDR3 has 14 residues. The V and J ends lost 4 bases and 4 bases, in that order; junction bases with no gene match: 5. CDR1 is MNHEY, CDR2 SMNVEV, per germline (reference sequence).

Turning to this clonotype: This could be a read error, since a much larger clone is one nucleotide away. The conserved phenylalanine or tryptophan is not found at the CDR3 terminus, so this likely reflects a read error. The gene calls are TRBV4-3 and TRBJ1-5; 7 bases match TRBD1. The length of the CDR3 is 15 residues. The V segment lost 1 base and the J segment 3 bases; nucleotides outside the gene matches: 3. The germline V gene encodes CDR1 LGHNA and CDR2 YSLEER. The chain's CDR3 is CASSQAQGPNQPQHL. CDR3 bases: TGCGCCAGCAGCCAAGCACAGGGGCCCAATCAGCCCCAGCATCTT.

This clonotype was detected ten times or more. The CDR3 loop reads CASSLWPGSRYEQYF. The CDR3 bases are TGCGCCAGCAGCCTATGGCCCGGGAGTCGGTACGAGCAGTACTTC. This chain joins TRBV5-1 and TRBJ2-7; the D gene is possibly TRBD2 (6 bases). Germline V gene lookup returns CDR1 SGHRS and CDR2 YFSETQ. Trimming removed 4 bases at V and 4 bases at J, with 18 bases between. The CDR3 has 15 amino acids.

The sample holds many counts of this clonotype. The chain has TRBV28 and TRBJ2-3; 12 bases are a match to TRBD2. V shed 4 bases and J 4 bases; nucleotides not matched to a gene: 15. CDR1 MDHEN and CDR2 SYDVKM come from the germline V gene. The CDR3 runs to 19 residues. CDR3 bases: TGTGCCAGCAGTTCCCTTCTTCTTCTAACTAGCGGGAGGTCAGATACGCAGTATTTT. Its translation is CASSSLLLLTSGRSDTQYF.

The chain recombines TRBV7-2 with TRBJ2-1; D is possibly TRBD1 or TRBD2 (5 bases each). This CDR3 spans 14 amino acids. The germline CDR1 and CDR2 sequences are SGHTA and FQGNSA. The ends were cut back, 4 bases at V and 4 bases at J, with 11 bases in the middle. CDR3 residues: CASSSPGQYNEQFF. CDR3 in DNA: TGTGCCAGCAGCTCCCCGGGGCAGTACAATGAGCAGTTCTTC.

This clonotype appeared a few times. The V call is TRBV9, the J call TRBJ2-1; 10 bases line up with TRBD2. V was clipped by 4 bases and J by 7 bases; unmatched bases: 8. CDR3 size: 15 residues. CDR1 is SGDLS and CDR2 is YYNGEE in the germline V gene. CDR3 region: CASSTSGAAGNEQFF. The DNA for the CDR3 is TGTGCCAGCAGCACTAGCGGGGCCGCTGGGAATGAGCAGTTCTTC.

The chain recombines TRBV5-6 with TRBJ1-1; D remains ambiguous. The ends were cut back, 9 bases at V and 2 bases at J, with 14 bases in the middle. The length of the CDR3 is 13 residues. Germline V gene sequence: CDR1 SGHDT, CDR2 YYEEEE. CDR3 sequence reads: CATTLEGNTEAFF. CDR3 in DNA: TGTGCCACCACCCTGGAGGGAAACACTGAAGCTTTCTTT.

This clonotype was found many times. V gene TRBV6-5 combines with J gene TRBJ1-5; 9 nucleotides agree with TRBD1. There are 14 residues in the CDR3. In germline, CDR1 is MNHEY, CDR2 SVGAGI. Germline trimming cut 2 bases from V and 7 bases from J; bases unmatched to any gene: 3. The CDR3 region is CASSYGTGGQPQHF. CDR3 sequence (DNA): TGTGCCAGCAGTTACGGAACAGGGGGCCAGCCCCAGCATTTT.